Described below is a single TCR beta chain sequence and its context. The target antigen is unknown. PCR amplification relied on 60 Vbeta primers (plus 13 Jbeta primers). Repertoires were generated with immunoSEQ multiplex PCR, while TCRdb's copy carries only in-frame clones and drops some. The sample records about 170,000 clones, 81% being singletons. The CDR3 totals 18 residues. These data originate in a study of cytomegalovirus exposure and HLA in healthy donors. The study's findings and limits: TCR sequences were mostly rare, though some public TCRs occurred in many donors. More than 15,000 TCR beta sequences were associated with HLA alleles at 0.05 false discovery rate in a later analysis. In vitro testing confirmed three CMV-associated chains as specific for CMV antigens.

V is TRBV21-1 and J is TRBJ2-5; TRBD2 reflects the table's D call only, with no check against the DNA. TRBV21-1 is a recognized pseudogene. Sequenced sample: PBMCs. The sequence came from a woman in her late teens or twenties in good health and CMV-seropositive. This chain's CDR3 is CASSKVPGLAGGRETQYF. For the CDR3, the DNA is TGTGCCAGCAGCAAAGTTCCGGGACTAGCGGGGGGGCGAGAGACCCAGTACTTC.